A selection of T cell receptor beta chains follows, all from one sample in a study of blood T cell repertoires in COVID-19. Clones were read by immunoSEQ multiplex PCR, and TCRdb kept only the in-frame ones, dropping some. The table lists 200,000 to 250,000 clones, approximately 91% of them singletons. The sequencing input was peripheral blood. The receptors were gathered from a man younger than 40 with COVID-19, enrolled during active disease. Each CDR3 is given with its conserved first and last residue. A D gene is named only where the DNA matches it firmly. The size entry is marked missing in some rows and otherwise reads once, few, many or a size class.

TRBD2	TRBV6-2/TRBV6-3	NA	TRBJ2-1	CASSYSQRGQFF	TGTGCCAGCAGTTACTCGCAGCGGGGGCAGTTCTTC
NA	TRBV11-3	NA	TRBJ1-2	CASSLPGGYGYTF	TGTGCCAGCAGCTTACCGGGTGGCTATGGCTACACCTTC
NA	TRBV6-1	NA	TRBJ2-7	CASSERPGEIYEQYF	TGTGCCAGCAGTGAACGGCCCGGAGAAATCTACGAGCAGTACTTC
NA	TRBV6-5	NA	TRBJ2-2	CASSSYTGELFF	TGTGCCAGCAGTTCTTACACCGGGGAGCTGTTTTTT
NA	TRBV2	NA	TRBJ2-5	CASSVAERGTQYF	TGTGCCAGCAGTGTAGCGGAACGGGGAACCCAGTACTTC
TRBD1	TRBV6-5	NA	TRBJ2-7	CASSSPGTGTYEQYF	TGTGCCAGCAGTTCCCCCGGGACAGGGACCTACGAGCAGTACTTC
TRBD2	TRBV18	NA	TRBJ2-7	CASSPPASGGEQYF	TGTGCCAGCTCACCACCGGCTAGCGGGGGCGAGCAGTACTTC
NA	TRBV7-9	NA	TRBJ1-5	CASSLTGPHQPQHF	TGTGCCAGCAGCCTGACAGGCCCCCATCAGCCCCAGCATTTT
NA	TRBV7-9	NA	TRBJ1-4	CASSQADGATNEKLFF	TGTGCCAGCAGCCAAGCGGACGGAGCAACTAATGAAAAACTGTTTTTT
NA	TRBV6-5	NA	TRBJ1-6	CASSPSNNSPLHF	TGTGCCAGCAGTCCGAGTAATAATTCACCCCTCCACTTT
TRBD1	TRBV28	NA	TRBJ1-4	CASSATGPDEKLFF	TGTGCCAGCAGTGCGACAGGGCCGGATGAAAAACTGTTTTTT
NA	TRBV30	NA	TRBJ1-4	CAWSVHSAAAGRLFF	TGTGCCTGGAGTGTACACTCGGCGGCAGCGGGTAGACTGTTTTTT
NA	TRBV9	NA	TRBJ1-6	CASTRGFSDSPLHF	TGTGCCAGCACGAGAGGGTTTTCAGATTCACCCCTCCACTTT
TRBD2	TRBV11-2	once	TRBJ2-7	CASSLSRSGGPSSYEQYF	TGTGCCAGCAGCTTAAGTCGGAGCGGGGGGCCCTCCTCTTACGAGCAGTACTTC
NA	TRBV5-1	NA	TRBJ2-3	CASSLMQGQDTQYF	TGCGCCAGCAGCTTAATGCAGGGTCAAGATACGCAGTATTTT
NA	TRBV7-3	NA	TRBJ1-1	CASSPSTDTEAFF	TGTGCCAGCAGCCCGTCGACAGATACTGAAGCTTTCTTT
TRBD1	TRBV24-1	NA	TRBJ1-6	CATSGQGGRLSSSSPLHF	TGTGCCACCAGCGGTCAGGGGGGTCGCTTATCTAGCTCTTCACCCCTCCACTTT
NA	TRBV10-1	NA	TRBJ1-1	CASAPGEGANTEAFF	TGCGCCAGCGCCCCAGGGGAGGGCGCGAACACTGAAGCTTTCTTT
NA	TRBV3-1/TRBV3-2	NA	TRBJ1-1	CASSQETQGHTEAFF	TGTGCCAGCAGCCAAGAGACCCAGGGGCATACTGAAGCTTTCTTT
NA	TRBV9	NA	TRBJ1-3	CASSVRWEGNTIYF	TGTGCCAGCAGCGTAAGATGGGAGGGAAACACCATATATTTT
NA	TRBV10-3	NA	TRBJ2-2	CAISDVRNTGELFF	TGTGCCATCAGTGACGTCAGAAACACCGGGGAGCTGTTTTTT
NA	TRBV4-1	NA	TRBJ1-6	CASSQEFPLNSPLHF	TGCGCCAGCAGCCAAGAGTTCCCTCTAAATTCACCCCTCCACTTT
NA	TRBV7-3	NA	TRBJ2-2	CASSLDRLNTGELFF	TGTGCCAGCAGCTTAGACAGGTTGAACACCGGGGAGCTGTTTTTT
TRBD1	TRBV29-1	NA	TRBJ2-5	CSVATGVLETQYF	TGCAGCGTTGCGACAGGGGTTTTAGAGACCCAGTACTTC
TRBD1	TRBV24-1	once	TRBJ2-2	CATSDPGQAGELFF	TGTGCCACCAGTGACCCCGGACAGGCCGGGGAGCTGTTTTTT
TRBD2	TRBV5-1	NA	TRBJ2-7	CASSLGSAGGPYEQYF	TGCGCCAGCAGCTTGGGCTCAGCGGGGGGACCATACGAGCAGTACTTC
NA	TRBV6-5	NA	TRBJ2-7	CASRPDISSYEQYF	TGTGCCAGCAGGCCGGACATTAGCTCCTACGAGCAGTACTTC
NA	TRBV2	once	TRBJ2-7	CASSGGTPYEQYF	TGTGCCAGCAGTGGTGGGACACCCTACGAGCAGTACTTC
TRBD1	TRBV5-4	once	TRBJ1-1	CASSLGDRMNTEAFF	TGTGCCAGCAGCTTGGGGGACAGGATGAACACTGAAGCTTTCTTT
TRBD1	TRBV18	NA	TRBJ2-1	CASSPNGQGGPNEQFF	TGTGCCAGCTCACCAAACGGACAGGGGGGTCCCAATGAGCAGTTCTTC
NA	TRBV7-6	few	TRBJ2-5	CASSLGGGQETQYF	TGTGCCAGCAGCTTAGGAGGGGGACAAGAGACCCAGTACTTC
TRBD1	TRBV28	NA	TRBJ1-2	CASKTHQGAGYGYTF	TGTGCCAGCAAAACTCACCAGGGGGCAGGGTATGGCTACACCTTC
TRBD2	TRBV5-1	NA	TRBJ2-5	CASSLVKRGGETQYF	TGCGCCAGCAGCTTGGTCAAGCGGGGTGGAGAGACCCAGTACTTC
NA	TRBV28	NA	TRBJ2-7	CAIRDTRTYEQYF	TGTGCCATCCGGGACACCAGAACCTACGAGCAGTACTTC
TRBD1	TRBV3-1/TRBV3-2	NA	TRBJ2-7	CASSQGWDRDYEQYF	TGTGCCAGCAGCCAAGGTTGGGACAGGGACTACGAGCAGTACTTC
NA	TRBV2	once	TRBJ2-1	CASSLYNEQFF	TGTGCCAGCAGCCTCTACAATGAGCAGTTCTTC
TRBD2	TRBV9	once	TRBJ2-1	CASSETTGLARYNEQFF	TGTGCCAGCAGTGAGACAACGGGACTAGCGAGGTACAATGAGCAGTTCTTC
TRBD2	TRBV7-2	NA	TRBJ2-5	CASSPGNWGSGGQETQYF	TGTGCCAGCAGCCCCGGGAATTGGGGGTCGGGGGGGCAAGAGACCCAGTACTTC
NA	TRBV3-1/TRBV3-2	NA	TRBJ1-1	CASSQQLTGEAFF	TGTGCCAGCAGCCAACAACTTACAGGGGAAGCTTTCTTT
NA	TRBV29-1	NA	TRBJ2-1	CSVTPKGGAPTYNEQFF	TGCAGCGTCACCCCCAAGGGGGGGGCCCCGACCTACAATGAGCAGTTCTTC
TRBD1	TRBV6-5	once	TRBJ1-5	CASSTGGGNQPQHF	TGTGCCAGCTCGACAGGGGGAGGGAATCAGCCCCAGCATTTT